This passage covers 20 T cell receptor beta chains from one sample sequenced in a study of Graves' ophthalmopathy and Graves' hyperthyroidism. RNA transcripts provided the template for amplifying TCR beta CDR3 regions. An initial RT-PCR round employing HTBI primers preceded a second-round multiplex PCR. TCRdb itself ran the multiplex PCR reads through MiXCR, one entry per CDR3 protein. The profile covers some 410,000 distinct CDR3 sequences, with around 20% appearing a single time and roughly 3% taken by the ten largest. The specimen was peripheral blood. These receptors were taken from a young woman with stable Graves' hyperthyroidism.

The rearrangement links TRBV28 to TRBJ2-7; 14 bases agree with TRBD2. CDR1 and CDR2 from the germline V gene are MDHEN and SYDVKM. After removal of 8 bases from V and 2 bases from J, the junction contained 5 bases not matched to a gene. This CDR3 region has 15 residues. CDR3 sequence (DNA): TGTGCCAGCGGGACTAGCGGGGGACAGGCCTACGAGCAGTACTTC. As protein: CASGTSGGQAYEQYF.

A few counts support this clonotype. This sequence joins TRBV4-1 and TRBJ2-7; weak D call: TRBD2 (5 bases). CDR1 and CDR2 (germline): MGHRA, YSYEKL. V was trimmed by 0 bases and J by 3 bases, leaving 12 bases between them. The CDR3 length is 15 residues. This CDR3 is CASSQEDGVGYEQYF. CDR3 bases: TGCGCCAGCAGCCAAGAGGACGGGGTTGGCTACGAGCAGTACTTC.

The gene calls are TRBV18 and TRBJ2-7; 9 bases line up with TRBD1. Germline V CDR1 and CDR2: KGHSH, LQKENI. The CDR3 contains 14 residues. After removal of 3 bases from V and 5 bases from J, the junction contained 5 bases not matched to a gene. This CDR3 is CASSPGQGTDEQYF. In DNA, the CDR3 is TGTGCCAGCTCACCCGGACAGGGGACCGACGAGCAGTACTTC.

A few counts support this clonotype. This chain connects TRBV4-1 to TRBJ1-5, with D tentatively TRBD1 (5 bases). V lost 6 bases and J lost 1, with 19 bases in between. The CDR3 has 17 amino acids. Per germline, CDR1 MGHRA and CDR2 YSYEKL. The CDR3 spells CASRLGAGALSNQPQHF. CDR3 sequence (DNA): TGCGCCAGCAGGCTTGGGGCCGGGGCCCTGAGCAATCAGCCCCAGCATTTT.

This clonotype appeared many times. Just one base apart from a much larger clone, this may be a read error. The rearrangement links TRBV2 to TRBJ2-5, with no clear D. This CDR3 has 10 amino acids. CDR1 is SNHLY, CDR2 FYNNEI, per germline. CDR3: CASSEETKYF. The CDR3 coding sequence is TGTGCCAGCAGTGAAGAGACCAAGTACTTC.

This clonotype was counted many times. The junction shows a germline mismatch at one end, possibly a read error. The rearrangement uses TRBV24-1 and TRBJ2-5; TRBD2 aligns across 8 bases. CDR1 is KGHDR and CDR2 is SFDVKD in the germline V gene. This CDR3 is 14 amino acids long. As DNA, the CDR3 is TGTGCCACCAGTGGCTCACAGGGACTAGAGGCCCAGTACTTC. This sequence encodes CATSGSQGLEAQYF.

Many counts were recorded for this clonotype. The V call is TRBV2, the J call TRBJ2-2; D remains ambiguous. CDR3 length equals 11 residues. Trimming removed 6 bases from V and 4 bases from J, with 3 bases in between. Per germline, CDR1 SNHLY and CDR2 FYNNEI. The CDR3 here is CASRVTGELFF. CDR3 in DNA: TGTGCCAGCAGGGTCACCGGGGAGCTGTTTTTT.

This clonotype was recorded many times. The chain uses TRBV12-3 or TRBV12-4 and TRBJ1-2; no definite D call. Trimming removed 7 bases from V and 5 bases from J, with 17 bases in between. The CDR3 extends over 14 amino acids. The DNA for the CDR3 is TGTGCCAGCACCCATCTCCAGGAGTTATATGGCTACACCTTC. Its translation: CASTHLQELYGYTF.

This clonotype was detected ten times or more. The gene calls are TRBV30 and TRBJ1-2, with 8 bases fitting TRBD1. Germline lookup yields CDR1 GTSNPN and CDR2 SVGIG (reference sequence). V gave up 1 base and J gave up 8 bases; unmatched junction bases: 6. The CDR3 is made up of 13 amino acids. In DNA, the CDR3 is TGTGCCTGGAGTGGGGGGACAGGTGTAGGCTACACCTTC. It translates to CAWSGGTGVGYTF. The variable domain in full, with the rest retrieved from reference TRBV30 and TRBJ1-2, is SQTIHQWPATLVQPVGSPLSLECTVEGTSNPNLYWYRQAAGRGLQLLFYSVGIGQISSEVPQNLSASRPQDRQFILSSKKLLLSDSGFYLCAWSGGTGVGYTFGSGTRLTVV.

This clonotype was picked up many times. The rearrangement links TRBV24-1 to TRBJ2-3, with D hard to call. The CDR3 extends over 12 amino acids. Trimming left V 1 base short and J 7 bases short, with 5 bases between. The germline CDR1 and CDR2 sequences are KGHDR and SFDVKD. CDR3 nucleotides: TGTGCCACCAGTGATTTTCAGAATACGCAGTATTTT. Its protein is CATSDFQNTQYF.

This clonotype has ten or more counts. The chain couples TRBV2 to TRBJ1-5; D is uncertain. Trimming removed 2 bases at V and 2 bases at J, with 10 bases between. CDR3 length: 15 amino acids. Germline CDR1 SNHLY, CDR2 FYNNEI. CDR3 nucleotides: TGTGCCAGCAGTGAAACGGAGGACGGCAATCAGCCCCAGCATTTT. Its protein is CASSETEDGNQPQHF.

This clonotype was counted many times. The chain has TRBV7-9 and TRBJ2-6; D remains ambiguous. V was trimmed by 4 bases and J by 1 base, leaving 14 bases between them. Germline CDR1 and CDR2: SEHNR and FQNEAQ (reference sequence). The CDR3 has 17 residues. CDR3 loop: CASSSIPFVSGANVLTF. For the CDR3, the DNA is TGTGCCAGCAGCTCGATCCCCTTCGTTTCTGGGGCCAACGTCCTGACTTTC.

V and J are TRBV11-2 and TRBJ2-7, with TRBD2 as a possible D gene (5 bases). V dropped 4 bases and J dropped 4 bases, with 14 bases sitting between them. CDR3 size: 14 residues. CDR1 is SGHAT, CDR2 FQNNGV, per germline. This CDR3 reads CASSSLMRAYEQYF. The CDR3 DNA reads TGTGCCAGCAGCTCACTAATGAGGGCTTACGAGCAGTACTTC.

This clonotype was observed at least ten times. One end of the junction fails to match germline, which may point to a read error. J is TRBJ1-2 and V is TRBV11-2, with D possibly being TRBD1 (5 bases). This CDR3 is built from 15 residues. CDR1 is SGHAT and CDR2 is FQNNGV in the germline V gene. The CDR3 DNA follows: TGTGCCAGCAGCTTATTCGCCAGGTCAGGGTATGACTACACCTTC. It specifies CASSLFARSGYDYTF.

This clonotype was observed a few times. The chain employs TRBV15 and TRBJ1-1; D possibly corresponds to TRBD1 (5 bases). The CDR3 runs 18 residues. V was pared by 1 base and J by 0 bases, with 18 bases between. Germline values: CDR1 LNHNV, CDR2 YYDKDF (reference sequence). The CDR3 reads CATSRVRGIPSMNTEAFF. In nucleotides, the CDR3 is TGTGCCACCAGCAGAGTAAGGGGTATCCCCAGCATGAACACTGAAGCTTTCTTT.

The gene calls are TRBV7-2 and TRBJ2-7; perhaps TRBD2 as D (6 bases). CDR1 SGHTA and CDR2 FQGNSA come from the germline V gene. CDR3 size: 14 residues. V was cut by 6 bases and J by 12 bases, with 24 bases left in between. The CDR3 spells CASRPPRLALGGYF. CDR3 nucleotide sequence: TGTGCCAGCAGACCCCCTCGATTGGCCTTGGGGGGGTACTTC.

This clonotype was seen at least ten times. This sequence joins TRBV28 and TRBJ1-2, with D unresolved. Per germline, CDR1 MDHEN and CDR2 SYDVKM. V was trimmed by 6 bases and J by 3 bases, leaving 8 bases between them. This CDR3 contains 12 residues. The CDR3 loop is CASSLDYYGYTF. CDR3 DNA: TGTGCCAGCAGCTTAGATTACTATGGCTACACCTTC.

This clonotype was counted a few times. A clone one base away is much larger, so this may be a read error. The V call is TRBV3-1, the J call TRBJ1-3, with D perhaps matching TRBD1 (6 bases). Germline V gene lookup returns CDR1 LGHDT and CDR2 YNNKEL (reference sequence). The CDR3 is made up of 15 amino acids. CDR3 sequence (DNA): TGTGCCAGCAGCGCTCCCGGGACAAGAGGAAACACCATGTATTTT. Translated: CASSAPGTRGNTMYF.

This clonotype was seen at least ten times. The chain employs TRBV27 and TRBJ2-2; D gene uncertain. Germline-derived CDR1 and CDR2 are MNHEY and SMNVEV (reference sequence). The CDR3 is 13 amino acids. The V and J ends lost 8 bases and 1 base respectively, with 8 bases between them. The CDR3 sequence: CASLRVNTGELFF. In nucleotides, the CDR3 is TGTGCCAGCCTACGGGTGAACACCGGGGAGCTGTTTTTT.

This clonotype occurred once. The gene calls are TRBV12-3 or TRBV12-4 and TRBJ1-1; no clear D. V lost 0 bases to trimming and J lost 4 bases, with 9 bases between them. This CDR3 comprises 14 residues. CDR3 region: CASSLAGGPTEAFF. The CDR3 nucleotides read TGTGCCAGCAGTTTAGCAGGCGGGCCCACTGAAGCTTTCTTT.